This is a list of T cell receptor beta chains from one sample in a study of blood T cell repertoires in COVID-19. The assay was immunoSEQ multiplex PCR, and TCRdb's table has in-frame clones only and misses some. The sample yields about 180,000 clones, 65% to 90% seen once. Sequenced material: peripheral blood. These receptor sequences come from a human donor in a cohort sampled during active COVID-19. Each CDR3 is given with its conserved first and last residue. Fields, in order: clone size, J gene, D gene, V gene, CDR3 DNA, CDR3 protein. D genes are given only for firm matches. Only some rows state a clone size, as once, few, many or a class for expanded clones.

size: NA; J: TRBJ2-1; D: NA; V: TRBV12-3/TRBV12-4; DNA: TGTGCCAGCAGCCCGACCCACGGGGGACAGTTCTTC; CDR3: CASSPTHGGQFF
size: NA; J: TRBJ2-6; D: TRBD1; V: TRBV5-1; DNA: TGCGCCAGCAGCTTTCAGACAGGGGCAGCCAACGTCCTGACTTTC; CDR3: CASSFQTGAANVLTF
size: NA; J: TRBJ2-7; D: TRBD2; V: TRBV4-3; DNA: TGCGCCAGCAGCCAAGATAGGCTAGCGGGAGTCCACGAGCAGTACTTC; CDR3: CASSQDRLAGVHEQYF
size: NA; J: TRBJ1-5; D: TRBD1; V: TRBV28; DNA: TGTGCCAGCGACAGGGGTTACTTTAGCAATCAGCCCCAGCATTTT; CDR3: CASDRGYFSNQPQHF
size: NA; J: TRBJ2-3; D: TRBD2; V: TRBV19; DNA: TGTGCCAGTAGTTCGTTAGCGGGGGAAGGTTTAGATACGCAGTATTTT; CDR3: CASSSLAGEGLDTQYF
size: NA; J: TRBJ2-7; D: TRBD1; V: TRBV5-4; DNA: TGTGCCAGCAGCTTAATAAACCAGGGGGCGTTTGAGCAGTACTTC; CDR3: CASSLINQGAFEQYF
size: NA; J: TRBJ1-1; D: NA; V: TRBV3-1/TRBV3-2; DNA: TGTGCCAGCAGCCGAGTGAACACTGAAGCTTTCTTT; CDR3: CASSRVNTEAFF
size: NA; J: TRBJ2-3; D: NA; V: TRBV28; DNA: TGTGCCAGCAGTTTAGGGGGCACCCCCACAGATACGCAGTATTTT; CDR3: CASSLGGTPTDTQYF
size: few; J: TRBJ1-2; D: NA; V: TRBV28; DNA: TGTGCCAGTATGTCGGGTGGCTACACCTTC; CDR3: CASMSGGYTF
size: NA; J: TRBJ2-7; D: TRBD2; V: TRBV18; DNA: TGTGCCAGCTCGCCTGGGACTAGCGGGAAGGCCTACGAGCAGTACTTC; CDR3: CASSPGTSGKAYEQYF
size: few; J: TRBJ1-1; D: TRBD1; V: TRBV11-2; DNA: TGTGCCAGCAGCCGGACAGGGGGCGCATGGACTGAAGCTTTCTTT; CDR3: CASSRTGGAWTEAFF
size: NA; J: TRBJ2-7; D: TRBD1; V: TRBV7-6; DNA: TGTGCCAGCAGCTTAGGAGGACAGGGTTATAGGCAGTACTTC; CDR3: CASSLGGQGYRQYF
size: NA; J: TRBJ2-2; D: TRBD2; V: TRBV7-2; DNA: TGTGCCAGCAACCCCCAGTGGGGGGGGACCGGGGAGCTGTTTTTT; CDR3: CASNPQWGGTGELFF
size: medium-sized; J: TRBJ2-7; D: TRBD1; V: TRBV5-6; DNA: TGTGCCAGCAGCTTGGCCGGGACAGGGGGCTACGAGCAGTACTTC; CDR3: CASSLAGTGGYEQYF
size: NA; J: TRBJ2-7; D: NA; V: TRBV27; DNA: TGTGCCAGCAGCCCCCCGTTTGAGGGTAGCTACGAGCAGTACTTC; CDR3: CASSPPFEGSYEQYF
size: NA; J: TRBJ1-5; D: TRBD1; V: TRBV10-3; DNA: TGTGCCATCAGTGACCCGGGACAGGGTCGGCAGCCCCAGCATTTT; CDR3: CAISDPGQGRQPQHF
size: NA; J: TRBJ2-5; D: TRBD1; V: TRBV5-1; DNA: TGCGCCAGCAGCTATTCCGGGACAGTCCAAGAGACCCAGTACTTC; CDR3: CASSYSGTVQETQYF
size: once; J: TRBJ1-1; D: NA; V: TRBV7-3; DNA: TGTGCCAGCAGCCTGACAGGGAACACTGAAGCTTTCTTT; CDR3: CASSLTGNTEAFF
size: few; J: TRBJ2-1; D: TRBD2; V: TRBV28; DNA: TGTGCCAGCAGTTTCCCTGAGCGGGGGACCTCCTACAATGAGCAGTTCTTC; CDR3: CASSFPERGTSYNEQFF
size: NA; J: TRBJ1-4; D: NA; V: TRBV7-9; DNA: TGTGCCAGCAGCTTACGTTGGGGCCTCTCTGATGAAAAACTGTTTTTT; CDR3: CASSLRWGLSDEKLFF
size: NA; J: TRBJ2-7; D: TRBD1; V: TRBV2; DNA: TGTGCCAGCTCTCCCGACAGGGGAGGTTACGAGCAGTACTTC; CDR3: CASSPDRGGYEQYF
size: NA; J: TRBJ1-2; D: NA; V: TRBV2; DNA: TGTGCCAGCAGAGCTCTCGGTGGCTACACCTTC; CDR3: CASRALGGYTF
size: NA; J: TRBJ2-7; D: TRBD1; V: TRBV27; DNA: TGTGCCAGCAGTTTCCGTGACAGGGGGAAGCAGTACTTC; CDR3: CASSFRDRGKQYF
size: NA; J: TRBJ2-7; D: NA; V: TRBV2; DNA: TGTGCCAGCACTGGACAGTCCTACGAGCAGTACTTC; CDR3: CASTGQSYEQYF
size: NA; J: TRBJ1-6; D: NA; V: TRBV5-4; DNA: TGTGCCAGCAGCCGGGACACGAGCTCCTATAATTCACCCCTCCACTTT; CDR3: CASSRDTSSYNSPLHF
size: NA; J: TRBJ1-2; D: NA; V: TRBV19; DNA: TGTGCCAGTAGTACCGTGGACAGAAACTATGGCTACACCTTC; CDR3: CASSTVDRNYGYTF
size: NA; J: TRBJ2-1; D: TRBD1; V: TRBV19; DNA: TGTGCCAGTAGTACACGGACAGGGGGCGGGAATGAGCAGTTCTTC; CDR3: CASSTRTGGGNEQFF
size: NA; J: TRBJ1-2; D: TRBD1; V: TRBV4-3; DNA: TGCGCCAGCAGCCGGAGTGACAGGGCGGGTGATGGCTACACCTTC; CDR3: CASSRSDRAGDGYTF
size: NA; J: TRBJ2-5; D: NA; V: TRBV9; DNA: TGTGCCAGCAGCGTAGGGGGGGAAGAGACCCAGTACTTC; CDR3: CASSVGGEETQYF
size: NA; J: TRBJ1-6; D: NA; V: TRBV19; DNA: TGTGCCAGTAGTATAGTAACTACAAGCCATTCACCCCTCCACTTT; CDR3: CASSIVTTSHSPLHF
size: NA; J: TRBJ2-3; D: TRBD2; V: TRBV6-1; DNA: TGTGCCAGCAGTGAGAGCGGGAGGGCAGATACGCAGTATTTT; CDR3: CASSESGRADTQYF
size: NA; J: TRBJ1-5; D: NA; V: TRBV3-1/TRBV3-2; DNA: TGTGCCAGCAGCCGTGGACAGACCAATCAGCCCCAGCATTTT; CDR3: CASSRGQTNQPQHF
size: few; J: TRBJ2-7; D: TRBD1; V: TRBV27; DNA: TGTGCCAGCAGTTTGGGTACAGGGGGTAATCACGAGCAGTACTTC; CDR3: CASSLGTGGNHEQYF
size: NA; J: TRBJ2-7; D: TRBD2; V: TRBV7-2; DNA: TGTGCCAGCAGCCCACCGGGTGGTAGCGGGAGGGAGCAGTACTTC; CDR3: CASSPPGGSGREQYF
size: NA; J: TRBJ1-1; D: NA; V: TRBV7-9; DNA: TGTGCCAGCAGCTTAGAGGGACTGACCACTGAAGCTTTCTTT; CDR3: CASSLEGLTTEAFF
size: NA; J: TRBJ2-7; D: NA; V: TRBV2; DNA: TGTGCCAGCAGTGAAAGGGGAGGCTCAGGTTCCGGCGAGCAGTACTTC; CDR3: CASSERGGSGSGEQYF
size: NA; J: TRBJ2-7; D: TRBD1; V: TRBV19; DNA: TGTGCCAGTAGTATACCCGGACAGGTGCCCTACGAGCAGTACTTC; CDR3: CASSIPGQVPYEQYF
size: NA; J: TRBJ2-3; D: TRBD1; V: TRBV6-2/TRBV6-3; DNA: TGTGCCAGCAGTAGACAGGGAGATACGCAGTATTTT; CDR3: CASSRQGDTQYF
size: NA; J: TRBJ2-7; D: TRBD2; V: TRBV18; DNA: TGTGCCAGCTCACCCTCCGGAACGGGAGGGACGTACGAGCAGTACTTC; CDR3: CASSPSGTGGTYEQYF
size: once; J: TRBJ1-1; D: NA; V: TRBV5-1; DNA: TGCGCCAGCAGCTTGGACTCAGGGGCCACTGAAGCTTTCTTT; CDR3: CASSLDSGATEAFF
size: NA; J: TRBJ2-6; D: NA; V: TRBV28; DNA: TGTGCCAGCAGGGCCTCTGGGGCCAACGTCCTGACTTTC; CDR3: CASRASGANVLTF
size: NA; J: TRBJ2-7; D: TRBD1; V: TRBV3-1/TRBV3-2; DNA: TGTGCCAGCAGCCCGACAGGGGCTTTGTACGAGCAGTACTTC; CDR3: CASSPTGALYEQYF
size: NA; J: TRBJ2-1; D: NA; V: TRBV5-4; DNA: TGTGCCAGCAGCTCGGATTGGGGGGTTGGGCTCTTC; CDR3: CASSSDWGVGLF
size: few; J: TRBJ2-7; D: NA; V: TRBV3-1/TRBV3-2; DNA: TGTGCCAGCAGCCCTCAGTTCTCCAGCTCCTACGAGCAGTACTTC; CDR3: CASSPQFSSSYEQYF
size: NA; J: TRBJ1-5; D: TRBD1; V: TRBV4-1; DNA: TGCGCCAGCAGCCAAGGGGACAGGGATCAGCCCCAGCATTTT; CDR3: CASSQGDRDQPQHF
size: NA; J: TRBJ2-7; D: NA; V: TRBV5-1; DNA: TGCGCCAGCAGCCCAGCGGTAACCGAACTCTCCTACGAGCAGTACTTC; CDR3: CASSPAVTELSYEQYF
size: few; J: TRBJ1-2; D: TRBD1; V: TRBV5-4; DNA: TGTGCCAGCAGCTCGCCCAGGGGGCCGGTCGATGGCTACACCTTC; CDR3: CASSSPRGPVDGYTF
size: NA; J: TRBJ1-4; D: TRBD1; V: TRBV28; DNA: TGTGCCAGCAGTTCCTCCGGGACAGGGGGTGAAAAACTGTTTTTT; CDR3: CASSSSGTGGEKLFF
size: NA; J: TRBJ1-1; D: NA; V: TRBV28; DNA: TGTGCCAGCAGCCGATTCCGGGGGTCGGGTGAAGCTTTCTTT; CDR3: CASSRFRGSGEAFF
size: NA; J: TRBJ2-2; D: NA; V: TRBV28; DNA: TGTGCCAGCAGTTTGGGCCAGAGCACCGGGGAGCTGTTTTTT; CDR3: CASSLGQSTGELFF
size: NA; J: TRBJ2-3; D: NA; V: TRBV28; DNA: TGTGCCAGCAGTTTATCCCCAGCGAGCACAGATACGCAGTATTTT; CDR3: CASSLSPASTDTQYF
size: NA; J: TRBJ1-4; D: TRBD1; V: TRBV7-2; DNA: TGTGCCAGCAGCTCACCACAGGGGACTAATGAAAAACTGTTTTTT; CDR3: CASSSPQGTNEKLFF
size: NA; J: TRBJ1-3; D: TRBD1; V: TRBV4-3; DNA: TGCGCCAGCAGCCAAGATCTTCAGGGGGTCTCTGGAAACACCATATATTTT; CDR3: CASSQDLQGVSGNTIYF
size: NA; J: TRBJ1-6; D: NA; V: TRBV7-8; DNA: TGTGCCAGCAGCTTAGAGGCCAGGAATTCACCCCTCCACTTT; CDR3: CASSLEARNSPLHF